Listed below are T cell receptor beta chains from one sample, sequenced in a study of T cell repertoires in cytomegalovirus infection. Their antigen targets remain unknown. TCRdb fed the reads into MiXCR, producing one record per CDR3 protein. The sample includes 75,000 to 100,000 distinct CDR3 sequences, over 25% of them seen just once. The material sequenced was CD8+ T cells from cultured PBMCs, taken from culture after CMV antigen stimulation. The receptor set was obtained from a human donor in good health (CMV status not recorded). Some clones in this sample may be carry-over from other donors' samples. Each CDR3 is given with its conserved first and last residue. A D gene is named only where the DNA matches it firmly. Clone sizes are given selectively: once, few, many, or a class where the clone is expanded.

v_gene	abundance	j_gene	d_gene	CDR3nt	CDR3aa
TRBV19	many	TRBJ2-7	TRBD1	TGTGCCAGTAGTACTTGGGACAGCACCTACGAGCAGTACTTC	CASSTWDSTYEQYF
TRBV6-1	-	TRBJ1-6	-	TGTGCCAGCAGTGAAACCCCCAGTGTTTATAATTCACCCCTCCACTTT	CASSETPSVYNSPLHF
TRBV13	-	TRBJ2-7	TRBD2	TGTGCCAGCAGCGCCAAAACTAGCGACCGGCAGTACTTC	CASSAKTSDRQYF
TRBV15	-	TRBJ1-1	-	TGTGCCACCAGTAGGGACACCACTGAAGCTTTCTTT	CATSRDTTEAFF
TRBV28	few	TRBJ2-7	TRBD1	TGTGCCAGCAGGCCTACAGGGGTGGCCTACGAGCAGTACTTC	CASRPTGVAYEQYF
TRBV7-6	many	TRBJ2-5	TRBD2	TGTGCCAGCAGCTTAGCTGGGGGGGGGGAAGAGACCCAGTACTTC	CASSLAGGGEETQYF
TRBV10-2	-	TRBJ2-2	-	TGCGCCAGCAGTGAGTCCACAGCCACCGGGGAGCTGTTTTTT	CASSESTATGELFF
TRBV7-2	few	TRBJ1-1	-	TGTGCCAGCAGCTCCCTTACGGGTCGCGGGTTGGGCACTGAAGCTTTCTTT	CASSSLTGRGLGTEAFF
TRBV12-5	-	TRBJ1-3	-	TGTGCTAGTGGCCCCGGGGCCGGAAACACCATATATTTT	CASGPGAGNTIYF
TRBV28	-	TRBJ2-1	TRBD2	TGTGCCACCAAACTAGCGGGCAATGAGCAGTTCTTC	CATKLAGNEQFF
TRBV9	-	TRBJ2-3	TRBD2	TGTGCCAGCAGCGTAGGTAGCGGGGGCCTCACAGATACGCAGTATTTT	CASSVGSGGLTDTQYF
TRBV27	few	TRBJ2-1	-	TGTGCCAGCAGTTTATCATCGAGGACTGAGCAGTTCTTC	CASSLSSRTEQFF
TRBV4-1	-	TRBJ2-7	-	TGCGCCAGCAGCCAAGGGCTGGACAGTTACGAGCAGTACTTC	CASSQGLDSYEQYF
TRBV6-1	-	TRBJ1-4	-	TGTGCCAGCAGGGCAAGGGAGGACGAGGAAAAACTGTTTTTT	CASRAREDEEKLFF
TRBV12-3/TRBV12-4	medium-sized	TRBJ1-2	-	TGTGCCAGCACCCCCGACGACATCCTTAACTATGGCTACACCTTC	CASTPDDILNYGYTF
TRBV7-9	few	TRBJ2-5	TRBD2	TGTGCCAGCAGCTTAGCGACTAGCAGGGAGACCCAGTACTTC	CASSLATSRETQYF
TRBV2	many	TRBJ2-2	-	TGTGCCAGCAGTGGGCAGGAAGAGAACACCGGGGAGCTGTTTTTT	CASSGQEENTGELFF
TRBV5-6	many	TRBJ2-5	TRBD2	TGTGCCAGCTTTGGATTAGCGGGGGGGCAGAAGGACCAAGAGACCCAGTACTTC	CASFGLAGGQKDQETQYF
TRBV20-1	-	TRBJ2-1	-	TGCAGTGCTAGAGATCAGGACAGAACAGACAATGAGCAGTTCTTC	CSARDQDRTDNEQFF
TRBV7-9	-	TRBJ1-2	-	TGTGCCAGCAGCTTGGGGGCAGGGGGCTACACCTTC	CASSLGAGGYTF
TRBV24-1	few	TRBJ2-1	TRBD1	TGTGCCACCAGTGGTACCGGGACAGGGCTTGTCGATGAGCAGTTCTTC	CATSGTGTGLVDEQFF
TRBV6-6	many	TRBJ2-4	TRBD1	TGTGCCAGCAGATACTGGGCTGAGGGGGCCCTGGACATTCAGTACTTC	CASRYWAEGALDIQYF
TRBV2	many	TRBJ1-1	TRBD1	TGTGCCAGCAGCGACAGGGAGTGGACTGAAGCTTTCTTT	CASSDREWTEAFF
TRBV7-8	once	TRBJ1-2	TRBD1	TGTGCCAGCAGTTACCCCGGACAGGGGAGAGAGGGCTACACCTTC	CASSYPGQGREGYTF
TRBV12-3/TRBV12-4	few	TRBJ2-5	-	TGTGCCAGCAGTTTTGACTGGCGGGAGACCCAGTACTTC	CASSFDWRETQYF
TRBV19	-	TRBJ2-1	TRBD2	TGTGCCAGTAGTATACACCTTAGCGGGGGGGAATACAATGAGCAGTTCTTC	CASSIHLSGGEYNEQFF
TRBV7-3	-	TRBJ1-1	-	TGTGCCAGCAGCTTAACCTGGGGGACTGAAGCTTTCTTT	CASSLTWGTEAFF
TRBV18	-	TRBJ2-2	-	TGTGCCAGCTCACCACCGACCGGGGGGCTTCCCCCCGGGGAGCTGTTTTTT	CASSPPTGGLPPGELFF
TRBV24-1	-	TRBJ2-3	-	TGTGCCACCAGTAGTTACACAGATACGCAGTATTTT	CATSSYTDTQYF
TRBV7-3	-	TRBJ2-2	-	TGTGCCAGCAGCTGGGGCCCCGGAGGGGAGCTGTTTTTT	CASSWGPGGELFF
TRBV4-1	-	TRBJ1-1	TRBD1	TGCGCCAGCAGACAGGGGGGGGGGACTGAAGCTTTCTTT	CASRQGGGTEAFF
TRBV7-9	once	TRBJ1-5	-	TGTGCCAGCAGCTTAGGTAGGACGCCGCTTACGGAGCCCCAGCATTTT	CASSLGRTPLTEPQHF
TRBV7-2	many	TRBJ2-5	-	TGTGCCAGCAGCTTAGAGGGGGGTCCCCAAGAGACCCAGTACTTC	CASSLEGGPQETQYF
TRBV6-6	many	TRBJ1-1	-	TGTGCCAGCATCCTTGACAACGTGAACACTGAAGCTTTCTTT	CASILDNVNTEAFF
TRBV6-1	few	TRBJ1-2	-	TGTGCCAGCAGTGAATTACCGGGATCGAACTATGGCTACACCTTC	CASSELPGSNYGYTF
TRBV27	few	TRBJ2-1	-	TGTGCCAGCAGTTTATCGAATACGGGTTCCTACAATGAGCAGTTCTTC	CASSLSNTGSYNEQFF
TRBV6-5	-	TRBJ1-6	-	TGTGCCAGCAGTTCAGAGGCCTGGGGGAATTCACCCCACCACTTT	CASSSEAWGNSPHHF
TRBV7-8	few	TRBJ1-6	TRBD1	TGTGCCAGCAGCTTAGGTGCAGGGGGCTATAATTCACCCCTCCACTTT	CASSLGAGGYNSPLHF